This TCR beta chain was obtained from a study of long-term antiretroviral therapy in people with HIV. Sequencing used immunoSEQ v3.0 at survey level. TCRdb's copy holds only in-frame clones and misses some; the assay was immunoSEQ multiplex PCR. Among some 35,000 clones listed, around 94% were seen once. The clonotype comes from a woman aged 50 to 65 with HIV. The material was unsorted PBMCs, obtained 4.1 years after starting antiretroviral therapy.

CDR3 coding DNA: TGTGCTAGTGGCCCGAGAGGAGGGGGCTACGAGCAGTACTTC. This translates into CASGPRGGGYEQYF. The genes are TRBV12-5 and TRBJ2-7; D might be TRBD1 or TRBD2, each matching 6 bases. V lost 6 bases and J lost 3, with 15 bases in between. CDR1 and CDR2 (germline): LGHNT, FRNRAP. The CDR3 is 14 residues long.